The following is a TCR beta chain sequence with its context. These data are taken from a study of OX40 agonist ivuxolimab in advanced cancers. Study background: While on treatment, patients had intravenous ivuxolimab at 0.01 to 10 mg/kg every 2 weeks.

Method: immunoSEQ multiplex PCR; TCRdb's copy keeps in-frame clones and lacks some. Here the sample spans fewer than 55,000 clones, around 84% being singletons. The germline CDR1 and CDR2 sequences are PRHDT and FYEKMQ (reference sequence). The CDR3 is made up of 13 amino acids. With 0 bases removed from V and 8 bases from J, the gap between germline ends came to 9 bases. The TCR sequence derives from an adult with an advanced solid tumor such as melanoma, head and neck, liver or kidney cancer. The chain joins TRBV13 to TRBJ2-3; D gene unclear. The starting material was CD4+ or CD8+ T cells sorted from blood, obtained in a trial of the OX40 agonist ivuxolimab. CDR3 amino acids: CASSLGLLGTQYF. Here the CDR3 DNA reads TGTGCCAGCAGCTTAGGCCTGCTCGGTACGCAGTATTTT.